The 26 T cell receptor beta chains reported below all come from one sample, sequenced in a study of blood T cell repertoires in COVID-19. Data came from immunoSEQ multiplex PCR; TCRdb stores just in-frame clones and leaves some out. The table shows approximately 250,000 clones, with roughly four fifths occurring only once. Source material: peripheral blood. The receptors derive from a man aged 50 to 59 with acute or convalescent COVID-19.

The CDR3: CASSETGTMNTEAFF. The CDR3 bases are TGTGCCAGCTCGGAGACGGGGACAATGAACACTGAAGCTTTCTTT. V and J are TRBV18 and TRBJ1-1; possible D gene TRBD1, 6 bases. CDR3 size: 15 residues. Germline V CDR1 and CDR2: KGHSH, LQKENI. Trimming took 6 bases from V and 0 from J, leaving 14 bases between them.

V gene TRBV5-5 combines with J gene TRBJ1-5; possible D gene TRBD1, 5 bases. With 2 bases removed from V and 5 bases from J, the gap between germline ends came to 17 bases. This CDR3 has 16 residues. Germline V CDR1 and CDR2: SGHKS, YYEKEE (reference sequence). CDR3 region: CASSFFIQERDQPQHF. The CDR3 nucleotides read TGTGCCAGCAGCTTTTTTATACAGGAACGGGATCAGCCCCAGCATTTT.

The chain is built from TRBV13 and TRBJ2-7, with 7 bases aligning to TRBD1. The CDR3 spans 17 residues. V shed 3 bases, J shed 0 bases, and the junction held 11 bases outside the gene matches. CDR1 is PRHDT and CDR2 is FYEKMQ in the germline V gene (reference sequence). CDR3 DNA sequence: TGTGCCAGCAGCTTTGCCTACGCCCGGGACAGCTCCTACGAGCAGTACTTC. This sequence encodes CASSFAYARDSSYEQYF.

The chain employs TRBV7-2 and TRBJ2-3; 15 bases are a match to TRBD2. Unmatched junction bases numbered 5, after V lost 4 bases and J lost 6 bases. The CDR3 has 16 residues. Germline V gives CDR1 SGHTA, CDR2 FQGNSA. The DNA for the CDR3 is TGTGCCAGCAGCTCGGGACTAGCGGGGGGTTATGATACGCAGTATTTT. This gives the protein CASSSGLAGGYDTQYF.

This clone was seen only a few times. The CDR3, as DNA: TGTGCCAGCTCACCCCAGGGGAATGGAAACACCATATATTTT. Amino acid sequence: CASSPQGNGNTIYF. The chain joins TRBV18 to TRBJ1-3; tentatively, D is TRBD1 (6 bases). This CDR3 contains 14 residues. Trimming cost V 3 bases and J 3 bases, with 9 bases left between them. Germline CDR1 KGHSH, CDR2 LQKENI.

This clone showed up just a few times. For the CDR3, the DNA is TGTGCCAGTAGTACCTGGGGCAATGGCTACACCTTC. Protein: CASSTWGNGYTF. The V call is TRBV19, the J call TRBJ1-2; D perhaps matches TRBD1 (5 bases). CDR1 and CDR2 from the germline V gene are LNHDA and SQIVND (reference sequence). The CDR3 is 12 amino acids. Deletions cut 4 bases from V and 6 bases from J, with 9 bases between. The full variable domain, with the rest looked up from reference TRBV19 and TRBJ1-2, is DGGITQSPKYLFRKEGQNVTLSCEQNLNHDAMYWYRQDPGQGLRLIYYSQIVNDFQKGDIAEGYSVSREKKESFPLTVTSAQKNPTAFYLCASSTWGNGYTFGSGTRLTVV.

The chain combines TRBV10-3 with TRBJ2-3; 9 bases line up with TRBD1. V lost 4 bases, J lost 2 bases, and 1 base stayed unmatched. This CDR3 region has 14 residues. The germline CDR1 and CDR2 sequences are ENHRY and SYGVKD. CDR3 sequence: CAISGDRATDTQYF. CDR3 sequence (DNA): TGTGCCATCAGTGGGGACAGGGCCACAGATACGCAGTATTTT.

J is TRBJ2-2 and V is TRBV9; the D gene is possibly TRBD2 (6 bases). Germline CDR1 and CDR2: SGDLS and YYNGEE. V lost 0 bases and J 0 bases, leaving 18 bases between the germline ends. The CDR3 length is 19 residues. The chain's CDR3 is CASSVGGSGVLTNTGELFF. Here the CDR3 DNA reads TGTGCCAGCAGCGTAGGGGGGTCGGGAGTGCTCACGAACACCGGGGAGCTGTTTTTT.

The chain combines TRBV19 with TRBJ2-1; unclear D gene. Germline CDR1 reads LNHDA; CDR2 reads SQIVND (reference sequence). Trimming removed 3 bases at V and 9 bases at J, with 12 bases between. CDR3 size: 13 residues. The CDR3 nucleotides read TGTGCCAGTAGTATGGAGACGGCTCCTGAGCAGTTCTTC. This codes for CASSMETAPEQFF.

The chain links TRBV11-1 to TRBJ1-1; 10 positions agree with TRBD1. Germline loops: CDR1 SGHAT, CDR2 FQDESV (reference sequence). The V and J ends lost 6 bases and 1 base, in that order; junction bases with no gene match: 8. The CDR3 totals 16 residues. CDR3 residues: CASRPRDRGANTEAFF. DNA of the CDR3: TGTGCCAGCAGACCCCGGGACAGGGGTGCGAACACTGAAGCTTTCTTT. The full variable domain, completed using reference TRBV11-1 and TRBJ1-1, is EAEVAQSPRYKITEKSQAVAFWCDPISGHATLYWYRQILGQGPELLVQFQDESVVDDSQLPKDRFSAERLKGVDSTLKIQPAELGDSAMYLCASRPRDRGANTEAFFGQGTRLTVV.

The chain links TRBV19 to TRBJ1-5, with 7 bases aligning to TRBD1. The trim removed 9 bases at V and 5 bases at J, leaving 1 base unmatched. This CDR3 has 11 residues. CDR1 is LNHDA, CDR2 SQIVND, per germline (reference sequence). CDR3 nucleotides: TGTGCCAGCAGGGGGGATCAGCCCCAGCATTTT. This codes for CASRGDQPQHF. Filled out from reference TRBV19 and TRBJ1-5, the complete variable domain reads DGGITQSPKYLFRKEGQNVTLSCEQNLNHDAMYWYRQDPGQGLRLIYYSQIVNDFQKGDIAEGYSVSREKKESFPLTVTSAQKNPTAFYLCASRGDQPQHFGDGTRLSIL.

This clone came up once. The rearrangement joins TRBV9 to TRBJ2-3; D not resolved. Germline CDR1 is SGDLS and CDR2 is YYNGEE. The CDR3 consists of 14 residues. V gave up 4 bases and J gave up 4 bases, with 13 bases separating them. CDR3 region: CASSLLGNADTQYF. Written as DNA, the CDR3 is TGTGCCAGCAGCCTCCTAGGTAACGCAGATACGCAGTATTTT.

V is TRBV24-1 and J is TRBJ2-3, with 9 bases aligning to TRBD2. The CDR3 length is 15 residues. Germline CDR1 KGHDR, CDR2 SFDVKD. The ends lost 8 bases at V and 1 base at J; junction bases unmatched: 6. CDR3: CATNSGSSGTDTQYF. In DNA form, the CDR3 reads TGTGCCACCAATAGCGGGAGTTCGGGCACAGATACGCAGTATTTT.

The chain recombines TRBV2 with TRBJ2-7, with 10 bases lining up with TRBD1. V gave up 5 bases and J gave up 6 bases; unmatched junction bases: 7. Germline CDR1 is SNHLY and CDR2 is FYNNEI. The CDR3 spans 14 residues. DNA for the CDR3: TGTGCCAGCAGTTCCCGGGACAGGGGTGGCGAGCAGTACTTC. Translation: CASSSRDRGGEQYF. Together with reference TRBV2 and TRBJ2-7, the CDR3 gives the full variable domain: EPEVTQTPSHQVTQMGQEVILRCVPISNHLYFYWYRQILGQKVEFLVSFYNNEISEKSEIFDDQFSVERPDGSNFTLKIRSTKLEDSAMYFCASSSRDRGGEQYFGPGTRLTVT.

J is TRBJ2-1 and V is TRBV18, with 8 nucleotides matching TRBD2. The V gene's germline CDR1 is KGHSH and CDR2 LQKENI. There are 15 residues in the CDR3. The junction had 8 bases not matched to a gene; V was cut back by 2 bases and J by 8 bases. The DNA for the CDR3 is TGTGCCAGCTCACCAATCAGCGGGGGTAAGGATGAGCAGTTCTTC. Protein sequence: CASSPISGGKDEQFF.

The rearrangement links TRBV7-9 to TRBJ1-1; tentatively, D is TRBD1 (6 bases). Trimming took off 1 base at V and 4 bases at J, with 13 bases between the two ends. The germline CDR1 and CDR2 sequences are SEHNR and FQNEAQ (reference sequence). The CDR3 covers 15 residues. CDR3 nucleotide sequence: TGTGCCAGCAGCTTAGAAGAAAACAGGGTCACTGAAGCTTTCTTT. Translating gives CASSLEENRVTEAFF.

J is TRBJ2-1 and V is TRBV25-1; 7 nucleotides line up with TRBD2. The junction had 20 bases not matched to a gene; V was cut back by 8 bases and J by 16 bases. Germline V gene data show CDR1 as MGHDK and CDR2 as SYGVNS. This CDR3 region has 14 residues. The CDR3 nucleotides are TGTGCCAGCGACAAAGCCCCAACGGGAGGTAGCATTTTCTTC. Protein product: CASDKAPTGGSIFF.

The chain combines TRBV19 with TRBJ2-7, with TRBD1 matching 8 bases. Germline CDR1 is LNHDA and CDR2 is SQIVND (reference sequence). CDR3 length: 13 residues. Trimming took 4 bases from V and 6 from J; bases not matched to a gene: 5. The CDR3 DNA reads TGTGCCAGTAGTACTCGGACAGGGACCGAGCAGTACTTC. Translated: CASSTRTGTEQYF.

The chain uses TRBV7-9 and TRBJ1-1, with D tentatively TRBD1 (5 bases). V lost 5 bases, J lost 1 base, and 20 bases lay in between. Germline CDR1 reads SEHNR; CDR2 reads FQNEAQ (reference sequence). This CDR3 is 17 amino acids long. The CDR3 spells CASSIPPGTRRNTEAFF. In DNA form, the CDR3 reads TGTGCCAGCAGCATACCGCCCGGGACTCGCCGGAACACTGAAGCTTTCTTT.

J is TRBJ1-2 and V is TRBV6-5, with 7 bases fitting TRBD1. Germline V gene sequence: CDR1 MNHEY, CDR2 SVGAGI. There are 16 residues in the CDR3. V lost 4 bases to trimming and J lost 4 bases; unmatched junction nucleotides: 12. The CDR3 DNA follows: TGTGCCAGCAGTTTCACGTCTCGGGACAGTCGCTATGGCTACACCTTC. It encodes CASSFTSRDSRYGYTF.

The rearrangement joins TRBV2 to TRBJ2-7, with unresolved D. The CDR3 runs to 12 residues. V shed 7 bases and J shed 0 bases, with 7 bases lying between them. Germline loops: CDR1 SNHLY, CDR2 FYNNEI. CDR3 sequence: CASIGSSYEQYF. The CDR3 DNA reads as TGTGCCAGCATTGGCAGCTCCTACGAGCAGTACTTC.

The J gene is TRBJ2-7, the V gene TRBV19, with D uncertain. The CDR3 is 14 residues long. Germline V CDR1 and CDR2: LNHDA, SQIVND (reference sequence). Trimming left V 1 base short and J 0 bases short, with 7 bases between. The CDR3 DNA is TGTGCCAGTAGTATAGGACTGCCCTCCTACGAGCAGTACTTC. Protein product: CASSIGLPSYEQYF.

This chain uses TRBV24-1 with TRBJ1-4, with D possibly TRBD1 on 6 matching bases. CDR1 is KGHDR and CDR2 is SFDVKD in the germline V gene. V was cut by 1 base and J by 4 bases, with 12 bases left in between. This CDR3 has 16 amino acids. The CDR3 region has the DNA TGTGCCACCAGTGATTTTCGACAGGAAGATAATGAAAAACTGTTTTTT. Encoded protein: CATSDFRQEDNEKLFF.

This clone was detected once. The V gene is TRBV7-3, the J gene TRBJ2-1; 9 nucleotides agree with TRBD2. V shed 5 bases, J shed 9 bases, and the junction held 14 bases outside the gene matches. Germline values: CDR1 SGHTA, CDR2 FQGTGA. The CDR3 spans 16 residues. The DNA of the CDR3 is TGTGCCAGCAGCCCCTCTCCGACTAGCGGCTGGGGTGAGCAGTTCTTC. The encoded protein is CASSPSPTSGWGEQFF. Variable domain in full (rest from reference TRBV7-3 and TRBJ2-1): GAGVSQTPSNKVTEKGKYVELRCDPISGHTALYWYRQSLGQGPEFLIYFQGTGAADDSGLPNDRFFAVRPEGSVSTLKIQRTERGDSAVYLCASSPSPTSGWGEQFFGPGTRLTVL.

This clone was seen more than once but under ten times. The chain joins TRBV5-1 to TRBJ1-1, with D perhaps TRBD1 (6 bases). Looked up from germline, CDR1 is SGHRS and CDR2 is YFSETQ. V shed 0 bases and J shed 11 bases, with 8 bases lying between them. The CDR3 sequence is 11 residues long. The CDR3, as DNA: TGCGCCAGCAGCTTGGGAGACAGGGCTTTCTTT. Translated, it gives CASSLGDRAFF.

This clone was found many times. CDR3 loop: CAISGRDFNTGELFF. DNA of the CDR3: TGTGCCATCAGTGGGAGGGACTTCAACACCGGGGAGCTGTTTTTT. The chain uses TRBV10-3 and TRBJ2-2, with D maybe TRBD2 (6 bases). Per the germline V gene, CDR1 is ENHRY and CDR2 is SYGVKD. The CDR3 contains 15 residues. Trimming took 4 bases from V and 2 from J, leaving 11 bases between them.